Listed below are T cell receptor beta chains from one sample, sequenced in a study of control samples from healthy donors and cancer patients. Profiling relied on immunoSEQ multiplex PCR, and the TCRdb table lists in-frame clones only, not all of them. The table records roughly 170,000 clones, about 86% of them present only once. The sequenced sample was blood. The receptors stem from a woman aged 25-40 years in good health. Both conserved end residues are trimmed from each CDR3. Fields, in order: V gene, J gene, CDR3 protein.

v_gene: TRBV5-1
j_gene: TRBJ1-6
CDR3aa: ASSFNPDRYNSPLH

v_gene: TRBV12-5
j_gene: TRBJ2-1
CDR3aa: ASGPPGGGALNEQF

v_gene: TRBV24-1
j_gene: TRBJ2-7
CDR3aa: ATSDWGSSYEQY

v_gene: TRBV12-3/TRBV12-4
j_gene: TRBJ2-1
CDR3aa: ASSDEGGKQF

v_gene: TRBV21-1
j_gene: TRBJ1-5
CDR3aa: ASSKVPDRVGVGQPQH

v_gene: TRBV20-1
j_gene: TRBJ2-5
CDR3aa: SAHRQETQY

v_gene: TRBV7-6
j_gene: TRBJ2-1
CDR3aa: ASSQLDNEQF

v_gene: TRBV5-6
j_gene: TRBJ2-7
CDR3aa: ASGIRVTGTYEQY

v_gene: TRBV12-3/TRBV12-4
j_gene: TRBJ1-1
CDR3aa: ASSGTRDTEAF

v_gene: TRBV5-1
j_gene: TRBJ1-5
CDR3aa: ASSLMGDSNQPQH

v_gene: TRBV6-1
j_gene: TRBJ2-2
CDR3aa: ASSDPDSLNTGELF

v_gene: TRBV18
j_gene: TRBJ1-6
CDR3aa: ASSPQGVGSPLH

v_gene: TRBV6-6
j_gene: TRBJ1-6
CDR3aa: ASSPPQVSQSPLH

v_gene: TRBV6-1
j_gene: TRBJ1-3
CDR3aa: ASSEALLGSASGNTIY

v_gene: TRBV29-1
j_gene: TRBJ1-2
CDR3aa: SVDSLGSAYGYT

v_gene: TRBV6-5
j_gene: TRBJ1-2
CDR3aa: ASSRTGRGNGYT

v_gene: TRBV27
j_gene: TRBJ1-3
CDR3aa: ATQSGNTIY

v_gene: TRBV21-1
j_gene: TRBJ1-2
CDR3aa: ASSKRQGIYGYT

v_gene: TRBV29-1
j_gene: TRBJ1-1
CDR3aa: SAKQGTYEAF

v_gene: TRBV3-1/TRBV3-2
j_gene: TRBJ2-2
CDR3aa: ASSQEPGELF

v_gene: TRBV19
j_gene: TRBJ1-2
CDR3aa: ASSIPYTGVGGYT

v_gene: TRBV5-1
j_gene: TRBJ1-2
CDR3aa: ASSLSAINYGYT

v_gene: TRBV12-5
j_gene: TRBJ1-1
CDR3aa: ASGLDFSEAF

v_gene: TRBV5-1
j_gene: TRBJ2-7
CDR3aa: ASSLGGSSSYEQY

v_gene: TRBV11-2
j_gene: TRBJ2-3
CDR3aa: ASSLRGGVTDTQY

v_gene: TRBV19
j_gene: TRBJ2-7
CDR3aa: ASTLGGEQY

v_gene: TRBV10-2
j_gene: TRBJ1-2
CDR3aa: ASSERLSIYGYT

v_gene: TRBV19
j_gene: TRBJ1-6
CDR3aa: ASREYNSPLH

v_gene: TRBV6-5
j_gene: TRBJ2-7
CDR3aa: ASSWSSGGAYEQY

v_gene: TRBV18
j_gene: TRBJ1-1
CDR3aa: ASSPPGRAVTEAF

v_gene: TRBV6-5
j_gene: TRBJ1-4
CDR3aa: ASTPFRDSEKLF

v_gene: TRBV19
j_gene: TRBJ1-1
CDR3aa: ASKRAGSNTEAF

v_gene: TRBV4-2
j_gene: TRBJ2-1
CDR3aa: ASSQDHPGMGNNEQF

v_gene: TRBV5-1
j_gene: TRBJ2-2
CDR3aa: ASSQYPQGNTGELF

v_gene: TRBV10-3
j_gene: TRBJ1-6
CDR3aa: ATQGTGGSGSPLH

v_gene: TRBV13
j_gene: TRBJ1-1
CDR3aa: ASSAGGVYTEAF

v_gene: TRBV14
j_gene: TRBJ1-1
CDR3aa: ASSQPGLNTEAF

v_gene: TRBV7-9
j_gene: TRBJ1-2
CDR3aa: ASSLEAGTYYGYT

v_gene: TRBV7-9
j_gene: TRBJ2-5
CDR3aa: ASSLVLETQY

v_gene: TRBV7-8
j_gene: TRBJ2-1
CDR3aa: ASSLTPRVRGGDNEQF

v_gene: TRBV18
j_gene: TRBJ2-1
CDR3aa: ASCSDRSNNEQF

v_gene: TRBV4-1
j_gene: TRBJ1-5
CDR3aa: ASSGGTGVGNQPQH

v_gene: TRBV7-9
j_gene: TRBJ2-5
CDR3aa: ASSPGVAETQY

v_gene: TRBV19
j_gene: TRBJ2-7
CDR3aa: ASSIRDRGPYFHEQY

v_gene: TRBV6-1
j_gene: TRBJ1-6
CDR3aa: ASSERGVLNSPLH

v_gene: TRBV15
j_gene: TRBJ2-2
CDR3aa: ATSRTGGNLNTGELF

v_gene: TRBV5-4
j_gene: TRBJ1-2
CDR3aa: ASNSAARGRANYGYT

v_gene: TRBV5-3
j_gene: TRBJ2-7
CDR3aa: ARRRSFRGSGEQY

v_gene: TRBV5-1
j_gene: TRBJ1-2
CDR3aa: ASSATTSGYGYT

v_gene: TRBV19
j_gene: TRBJ1-1
CDR3aa: ASRQLNTEAF

v_gene: TRBV5-6
j_gene: TRBJ1-1
CDR3aa: ASSLVAGGYTEAF

v_gene: TRBV18
j_gene: TRBJ1-1
CDR3aa: ASSPSQGNTEAF

v_gene: TRBV11-2
j_gene: TRBJ2-1
CDR3aa: AVSRPPGLAEYNEQF